The rows below give T cell receptor beta chains drawn from one sample of a study of metastatic and nonmetastatic thyroid tumors. TCRdb ran MiXCR on the PCR reads. The data hold about 40,000 clones, with approximately 10% observed a single time. The sample comprised blood. The receptors shown here come from a female donor with papillary thyroid cancer or a benign thyroid nodule (not recorded which). Some clones in this sample may be carry-over from other donors' samples. The CDR3 runs from the conserved cysteine through the conserved F or W. A D gene is named only where the DNA matches it firmly. Size is omitted from some rows. Given values are once, few, many or a class for expanded clones.

>many|-|TRBV2|TRBJ2-3
CASSFLASTDTQYF
TGTGCCAGCAGTTTCCTAGCGAGCACAGATACGCAGTATTTT
>many|TRBD2|TRBV12-3/TRBV12-4|TRBJ2-1
CASSPSSGEQFF
TGTGCCAGCAGTCCCTCTAGCGGAGAGCAGTTCTTC
>many|TRBD1|TRBV18|TRBJ2-6
CASSLTGYRSSGANVLTF
TGTGCCAGCTCACTGACAGGGTATAGGAGCTCTGGGGCCAACGTCCTGACTTTC
>many|-|TRBV2|TRBJ2-3
CASSLSSSTDTQYF
TGTGCCAGCAGCCTTAGCTCTAGCACAGATACGCAGTATTTT
>many|-|TRBV27|TRBJ1-4
CASSPRVVKGEKLFF
TGTGCCAGCAGTCCACGTGTAGTAAAGGGTGAAAAACTGTTTTTT
>-|-|TRBV20-1|TRBJ2-3
CSARGPRGSGVTDTQYF
TGCAGTGCTAGGGGCCCAAGGGGGAGCGGGGTAACAGATACGCAGTATTTT
>-|TRBD1|TRBV7-2|TRBJ1-2
CANSSGTGGNGYTF
TGTGCCAACAGCTCAGGGACAGGGGGTAATGGCTACACCTTC
>medium-sized|-|TRBV2|TRBJ1-1
CASSGIGRNTEAFF
TGTGCCAGCAGTGGAATCGGTAGGAACACTGAAGCTTTCTTT
>many|-|TRBV7-7|TRBJ1-6
CASSNGGNSPLHF
TGTGCTAGCAGTAATGGAGGGAATTCACCCCTCCACTTT
>many|TRBD1|TRBV30|TRBJ1-5
CAWSPPEFSGRGYQPQHF
TGTGCCTGGAGTCCCCCGGAGTTCTCGGGCAGGGGGTATCAGCCCCAGCATTTT
>many|TRBD1|TRBV2|TRBJ1-1
CASSRQGGTEAFF
TGTGCCAGCAGTCGACAGGGGGGCACTGAAGCTTTCTTT
>-|TRBD2|TRBV6-1|TRBJ2-7
CARPRKAGDDYEQYF
TGTGCCAGACCCAGAAAAGCGGGAGACGACTACGAGCAGTACTTC
>many|-|TRBV7-2|TRBJ1-5
CASSSAGGSNQPQHF
TGTGCCAGCAGCTCGGCGGGGGGGAGCAATCAGCCCCAGCATTTT
>many|TRBD1|TRBV12-3/TRBV12-4|TRBJ1-1
CASSLYSGGNTEAFF
TGTGCCAGCAGTTTATACTCAGGGGGGAACACTGAAGCTTTCTTT
>many|-|TRBV12-5|TRBJ1-5
CASGLPRVDSNQPQHF
TGTGCTAGTGGTTTGCCCCGGGTCGATAGCAATCAGCCCCAGCATTTT
>many|TRBD2|TRBV5-6|TRBJ2-1
CASSDTDLLAWSYNEQFF
TGTGCCAGCAGCGACACAGATTTACTAGCGTGGTCCTACAATGAGCAGTTCTTC
>many|-|TRBV19|TRBJ1-2
CASRMTWGYTF
TGTGCCAGTAGAATGACCTGGGGCTACACCTTC
>many|-|TRBV2|TRBJ1-4
CASSPGPRFGSNEKLFF
TGTGCCAGCAGTCCAGGGCCTCGGTTTGGGTCTAATGAAAAACTGTTTTTT
>-|-|TRBV12-3/TRBV12-4|TRBJ2-6
CASSRDMGRWGANVLTF
TGTGCCAGCAGCCGGGACATGGGGCGCTGGGGGGCCAACGTCCTGACTTTC
>-|TRBD2|TRBV20-1|TRBJ2-7
CSARTSGRTTGLAYEQYF
TGCAGTGCTCGAACGTCGGGCAGAACAACGGGACTAGCGTACGAGCAGTACTTC
>many|-|TRBV3-1|TRBJ2-1
CASSLSSGLREQFF
TGTGCCAGCAGCCTGTCATCCGGGCTCCGTGAGCAGTTCTTC
>many|-|TRBV19|TRBJ2-7
CASSIVGGSHGEQYF
TGTGCCAGTAGTATAGTGGGTGGCAGTCACGGCGAGCAGTACTTC
>many|TRBD1|TRBV9|TRBJ2-7
CASSEGQGAGEQYF
TGTGCCAGCAGCGAGGGACAGGGGGCTGGTGAGCAGTACTTC
>many|TRBD2|TRBV7-3|TRBJ2-3
CASSLGNGRGSDTQYF
TGTGCCAGCAGCTTAGGAAACGGGAGGGGATCAGATACGCAGTATTTT
>many|TRBD2|TRBV2|TRBJ2-7
CASTLKAARLAGAEQYF
TGTGCCAGCACCCTGAAGGCCGCCCGACTAGCGGGAGCCGAGCAGTACTTC
>many|TRBD2|TRBV2|TRBJ2-7
CASPDGLAYEQYF
TGTGCCAGCCCTGACGGACTAGCCTACGAGCAGTACTTC
>many|TRBD2|TRBV6-1|TRBJ2-3
CASSLPLAGVEDTQYF
TGTGCCAGCAGTCTCCCACTAGCGGGAGTTGAGGATACGCAGTATTTT
>many|-|TRBV7-7|TRBJ2-3
CASSLEGEYTQYF
TGTGCTAGCAGCTTAGAGGGGGAGTATACGCAGTATTTT
>many|-|TRBV3-1|TRBJ2-5
CASSQDVLAEETQYF
TGTGCCAGCAGCCAAGACGTATTAGCGGAAGAGACCCAGTACTTC
>many|TRBD1|TRBV6-2/TRBV6-3|TRBJ2-3
CASSYVGDRADTQYF
TGTGCCAGCAGTTACGTGGGGGACAGGGCAGATACGCAGTATTTT
>many|-|TRBV4-2|TRBJ2-2
CASSQGQDTGELFF
TGTGCCAGCAGCCAAGGACAGGACACCGGGGAGCTGTTTTTT
>many|TRBD2|TRBV11-1|TRBJ2-1
CASSTRKVAGEYNEQFF
TGTGCCAGCAGCACCCGCAAAGTCGCGGGAGAGTACAATGAGCAGTTCTTC
>many|-|TRBV6-1|TRBJ1-5
CASTYLWDSNQPQHF
TGTGCCAGCACCTACCTATGGGATAGCAATCAGCCCCAGCATTTT
>large|-|TRBV5-1|TRBJ2-3
CASSLTSGRLDTQYF
TGCGCCAGCAGCTTGACTAGTGGGAGATTGGATACGCAGTATTTT
>-|-|TRBV7-9|TRBJ2-1
CASSAGIADNEQFF
TGTGCCAGCAGCGCGGGAATAGCGGACAATGAGCAGTTCTTC
>many|TRBD2|TRBV19|TRBJ2-7
CASSRLADPYEQYF
TGTGCCAGTAGTAGACTAGCGGACCCCTACGAGCAGTACTTC
>many|-|TRBV7-8|TRBJ2-7
CASSKGQNYEQYF
TGTGCCAGCAGCAAAGGACAGAACTACGAGCAGTACTTC
>-|-|TRBV2|TRBJ2-4
CSSSERETLPAKNIQYF
TGTTCCAGCAGTGAAAGGGAGACACTTCCAGCCAAAAACATTCAGTACTTC
>many|-|TRBV20-1|TRBJ1-1
CSARDSRVGIAEAFF
TGCAGTGCTAGAGATTCCCGGGTCGGCATCGCTGAAGCTTTCTTT
>many|TRBD1|TRBV27|TRBJ1-4
CASSLFPGGDEKLFF
TGTGCCAGCAGCTTATTCCCAGGGGGGGATGAAAAACTGTTTTTT
>many|TRBD2|TRBV20-1|TRBJ2-1
CSAQLAGGLGQFF
TGCAGTGCCCAACTAGCGGGGGGGTTGGGGCAGTTCTTC
>many|-|TRBV18|TRBJ2-3
CASSPNPTRGDTDTQYF
TGTGCCAGCTCACCCAACCCGACCAGGGGGGACACAGATACGCAGTATTTT
>-|-|TRBV11-2|TRBJ2-7
CASSLKGKSQYF
TGTGCCAGCAGCTTAAAAGGGAAAAGTCAGTACTTC
>few|TRBD2|TRBV29-1|TRBJ2-1
CSACRASGGNEQFF
TGCAGCGCCTGTAGGGCTAGCGGAGGCAATGAGCAGTTCTTC
>many|-|TRBV20-1|TRBJ1-5
CSAEGQSYSNQPQHF
TGCAGTGCCGAAGGACAGAGCTATAGCAATCAGCCCCAGCATTTT